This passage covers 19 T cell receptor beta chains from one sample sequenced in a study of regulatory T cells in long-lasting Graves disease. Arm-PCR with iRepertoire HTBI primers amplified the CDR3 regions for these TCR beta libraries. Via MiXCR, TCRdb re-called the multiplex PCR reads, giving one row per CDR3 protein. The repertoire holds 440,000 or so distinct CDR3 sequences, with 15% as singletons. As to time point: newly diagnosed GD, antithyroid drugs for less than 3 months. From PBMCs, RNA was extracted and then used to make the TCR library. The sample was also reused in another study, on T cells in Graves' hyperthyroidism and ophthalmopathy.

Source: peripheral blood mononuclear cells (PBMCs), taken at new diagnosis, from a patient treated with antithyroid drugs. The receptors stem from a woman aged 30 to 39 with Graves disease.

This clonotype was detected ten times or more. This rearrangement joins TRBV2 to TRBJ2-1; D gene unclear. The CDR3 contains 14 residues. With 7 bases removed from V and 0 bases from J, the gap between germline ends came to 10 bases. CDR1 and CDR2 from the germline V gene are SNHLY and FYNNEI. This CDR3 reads CASNVGTSYNEQFF. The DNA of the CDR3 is TGTGCCAGCAACGTGGGAACCTCCTACAATGAGCAGTTCTTC.

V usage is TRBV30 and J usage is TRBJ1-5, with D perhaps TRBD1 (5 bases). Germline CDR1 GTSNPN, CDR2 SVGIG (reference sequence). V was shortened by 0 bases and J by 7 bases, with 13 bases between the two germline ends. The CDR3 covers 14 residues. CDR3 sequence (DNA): TGTGCCTGGAGTGTAGGGGCCCCAGGACAGCCCCAGCATTTT. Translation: CAWSVGAPGQPQHF.

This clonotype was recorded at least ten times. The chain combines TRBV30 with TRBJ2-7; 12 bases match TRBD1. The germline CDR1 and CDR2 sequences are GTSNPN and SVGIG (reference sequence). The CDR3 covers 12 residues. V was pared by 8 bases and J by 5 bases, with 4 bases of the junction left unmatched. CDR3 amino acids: CAGGQGANEQYF. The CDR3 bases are TGTGCCGGGGGACAGGGGGCCAACGAGCAGTACTTC.

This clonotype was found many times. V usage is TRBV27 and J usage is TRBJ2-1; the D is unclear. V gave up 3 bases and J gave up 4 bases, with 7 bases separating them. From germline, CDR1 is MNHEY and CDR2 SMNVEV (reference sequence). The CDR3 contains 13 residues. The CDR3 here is CASSFSWYNEQFF. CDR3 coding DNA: TGTGCCAGCAGTTTTTCGTGGTACAATGAGCAGTTCTTC.

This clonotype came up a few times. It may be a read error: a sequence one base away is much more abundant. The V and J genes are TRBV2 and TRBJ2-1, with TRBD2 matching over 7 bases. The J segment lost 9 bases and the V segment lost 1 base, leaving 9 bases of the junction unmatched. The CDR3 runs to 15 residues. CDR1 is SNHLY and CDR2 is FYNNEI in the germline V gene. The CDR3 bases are TGTGCCAGCAGTGAAGGGCGGGGACTACTCAGTGAGCAGTTCTTC. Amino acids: CASSEGRGLLSEQFF.

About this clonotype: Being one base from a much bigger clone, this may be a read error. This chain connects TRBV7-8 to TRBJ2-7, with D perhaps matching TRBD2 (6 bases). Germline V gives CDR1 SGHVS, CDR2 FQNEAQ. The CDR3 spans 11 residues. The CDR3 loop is CANSLAARRYF. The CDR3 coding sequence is TGTGCCAACAGCTTAGCGGCACGCCGGTACTTC.

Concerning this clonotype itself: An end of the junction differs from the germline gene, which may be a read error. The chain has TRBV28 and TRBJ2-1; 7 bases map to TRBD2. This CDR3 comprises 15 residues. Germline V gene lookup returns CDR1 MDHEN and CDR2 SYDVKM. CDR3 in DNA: TGTGCCAGCAGTCCCCGACTAGCCTCCGACAATGAGCAGTTCTTC. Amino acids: CASSPRLASDNEQFF.

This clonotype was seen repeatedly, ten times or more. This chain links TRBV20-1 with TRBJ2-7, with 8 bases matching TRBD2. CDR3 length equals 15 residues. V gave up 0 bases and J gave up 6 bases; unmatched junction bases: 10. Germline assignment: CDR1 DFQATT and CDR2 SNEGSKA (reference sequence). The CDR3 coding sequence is TGCAGTGCTAGAGATCCCCTAGCGGGTGGAGGCGAGCAGTACTTC. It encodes CSARDPLAGGGEQYF.

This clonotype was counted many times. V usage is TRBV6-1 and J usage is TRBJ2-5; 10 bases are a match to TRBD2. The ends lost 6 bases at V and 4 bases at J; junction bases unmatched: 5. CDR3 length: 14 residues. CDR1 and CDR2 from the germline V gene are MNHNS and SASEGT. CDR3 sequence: CASSLLAGAETQYF. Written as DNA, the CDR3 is TGTGCCAGCAGCCTGCTAGCGGGAGCAGAGACCCAGTACTTC.

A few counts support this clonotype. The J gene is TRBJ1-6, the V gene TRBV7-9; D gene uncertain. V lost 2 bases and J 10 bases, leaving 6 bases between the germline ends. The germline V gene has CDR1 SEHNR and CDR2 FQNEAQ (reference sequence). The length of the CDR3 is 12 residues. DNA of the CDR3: TGTGCCAGCAGCTTACCCGCCTCACCCCTCCACTTT. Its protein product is CASSLPASPLHF.

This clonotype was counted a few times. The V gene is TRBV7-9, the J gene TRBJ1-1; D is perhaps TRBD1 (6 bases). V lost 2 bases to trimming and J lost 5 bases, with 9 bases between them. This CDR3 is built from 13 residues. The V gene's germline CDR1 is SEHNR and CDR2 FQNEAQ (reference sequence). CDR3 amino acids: CASSLNRETEAFF. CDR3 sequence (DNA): TGTGCCAGCAGCTTAAACAGGGAGACTGAAGCTTTCTTT.

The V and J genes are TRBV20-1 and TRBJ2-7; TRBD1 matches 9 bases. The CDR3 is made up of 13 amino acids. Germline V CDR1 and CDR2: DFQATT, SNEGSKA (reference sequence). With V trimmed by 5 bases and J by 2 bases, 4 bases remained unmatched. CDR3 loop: CSAADRGTYEQYF. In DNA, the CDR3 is TGCAGTGCTGCCGACAGGGGGACCTACGAGCAGTACTTC.

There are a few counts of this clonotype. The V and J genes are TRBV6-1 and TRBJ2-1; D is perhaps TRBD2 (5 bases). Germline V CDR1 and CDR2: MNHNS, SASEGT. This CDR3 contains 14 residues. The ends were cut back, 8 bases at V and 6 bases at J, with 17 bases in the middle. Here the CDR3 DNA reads TGTGCCAGCGCAGGTGGGGAGTACGGCAATGAGCAGTTCTTC. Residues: CASAGGEYGNEQFF.

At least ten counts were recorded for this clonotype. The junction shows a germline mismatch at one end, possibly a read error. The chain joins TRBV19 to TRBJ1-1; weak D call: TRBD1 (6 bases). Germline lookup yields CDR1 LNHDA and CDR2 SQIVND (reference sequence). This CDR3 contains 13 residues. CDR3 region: CVSKSGANTEAFF. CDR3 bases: TGTGTCAGTAAATCGGGGGCGAACACTGAAGCTTTCTTT.

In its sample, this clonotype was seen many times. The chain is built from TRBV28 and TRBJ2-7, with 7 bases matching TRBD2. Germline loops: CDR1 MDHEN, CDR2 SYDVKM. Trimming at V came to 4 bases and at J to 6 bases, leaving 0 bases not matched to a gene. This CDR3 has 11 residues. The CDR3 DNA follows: TGTGCCAGCAGTTGGGGGGGCGAGCAGTACTTC. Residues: CASSWGGEQYF.

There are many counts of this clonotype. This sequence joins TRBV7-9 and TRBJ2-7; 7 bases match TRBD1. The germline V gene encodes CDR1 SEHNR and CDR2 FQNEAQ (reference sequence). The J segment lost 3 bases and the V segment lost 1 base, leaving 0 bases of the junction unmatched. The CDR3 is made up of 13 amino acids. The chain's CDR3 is CASSLGDSYEQYF. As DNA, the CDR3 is TGTGCCAGCAGCTTAGGGGACAGCTACGAGCAGTACTTC.

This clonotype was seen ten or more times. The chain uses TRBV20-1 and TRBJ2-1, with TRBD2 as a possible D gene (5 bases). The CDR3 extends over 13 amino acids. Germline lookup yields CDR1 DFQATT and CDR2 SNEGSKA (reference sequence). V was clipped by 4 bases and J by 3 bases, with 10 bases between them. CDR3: CSAKASNYNEQFF. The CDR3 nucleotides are TGCAGTGCTAAGGCTAGCAACTACAATGAGCAGTTCTTC.

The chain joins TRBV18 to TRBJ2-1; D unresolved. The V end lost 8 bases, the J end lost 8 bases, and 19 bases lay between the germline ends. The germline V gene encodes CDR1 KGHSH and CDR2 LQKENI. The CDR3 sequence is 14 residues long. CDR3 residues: CASPSNTQVHEQFF. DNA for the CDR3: TGTGCCAGCCCATCCAATACTCAGGTGCATGAGCAGTTCTTC.

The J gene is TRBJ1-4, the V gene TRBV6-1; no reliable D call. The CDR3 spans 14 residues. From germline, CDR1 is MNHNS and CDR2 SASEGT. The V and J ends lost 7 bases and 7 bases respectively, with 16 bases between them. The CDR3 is CASKVGGGGEKLFF. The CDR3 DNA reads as TGTGCCAGCAAGGTAGGAGGAGGAGGTGAAAAACTGTTTTTT.